This paragraph covers one TCR beta chain sequence. Many counts were recorded for this clonotype. Its target antigen remains unknown. Per-base quality was not reported, and no clone a single base away is much larger than it. The sample originates from a study of T cells in Graves' hyperthyroidism and ophthalmopathy (dated by TCRdb to between 2017 and 2020). Broadly, across the study: Peripheral blood was sampled at the time of initial diagnosis, prior to any treatment. A discovery cohort of fewer than 110 patients, 43 with Graves' ophthalmopathy and about 60 with stable Graves' hyperthyroidism, was used to find distinguishing TCR V-J signatures. An independent validation cohort of 18 to 20 hyperthyroidism patients and 17 patients who later progressed to ophthalmopathy tested prospective prediction of ophthalmopathy. The 100 or so discovery patients were randomly divided into training and test sets at a 7:3 ratio. Thyroid tissue and blood T-cell repertoires from more than 5 Graves' hyperthyroidism patients were also compared in the study. Following sampling, methimazole starting at 30 mg daily was given to hyperthyroidism patients, and high-dose intravenous methylprednisolone was given to ophthalmopathy patients. TCR Vbeta CDR3 sequencing of 120 to 150 peripheral blood samples (fewer than 45 ophthalmopathy, 75 or so hyperthyroidism and some 17 progressor patients) is reported in the paper.

Hyperthyroidism patients were aged 18 to 65 years and newly diagnosed, with disease duration of less than 2 months. Patients with uncontrolled infections, other autoimmune diseases, pregnancy or lactation were excluded. Diagnoses relied on clinical symptoms, serum thyroxine and TRAb, thyroid ultrasound and orbital computed tomography. Blood from progressor patients was drawn when they were first diagnosed with hyperthyroidism, before any ophthalmopathy symptoms appeared. PBMCs were separated from 7.5 to 10 ml of fresh peripheral blood using Ficoll-Paque density gradient centrifugation. Patients classed as progressors first received a Graves' hyperthyroidism diagnosis and then went on to develop ophthalmopathy during follow-up. Trizol reagent was used to extract total RNA, and RNA quality was then checked on an Agilent 2100 Bioanalyzer. Overall results and qualifications from the work: Ophthalmopathy was separated from stable hyperthyroidism by a 13 V-J signature model, with approximately 89% sensitivity and 81% to 82% specificity obtained in cross-validation and 80%/75% obtained in testing. During validation, the model predicted progression to ophthalmopathy a median of around six months ahead of onset, with 70.59% sensitivity and about 72% specificity. No statistical method was used to set the sample size in advance, and investigators knew the group allocation. Blood samples also contained most of the expanded thyroid clonotypes (frequency above 0.001), which suggests that blood repertoires may reflect thyroid immune responses.

TCR beta CDR3 regions were amplified from RNA transcripts. The first round of RT-PCR for the TCR CDR3 was performed with the HTBI primer set and the Qiagen OneStep RT-PCR kit. Libraries were constructed in a second round of multiplex PCR, after which size selection and purification were performed. Libraries were sequenced paired-end with 100 bp reads on an Illumina HiSeq2000. As for the original processing: SOAPnuke was used to process the raw data, with reads discarded if the reads contained adapters or uncalled bases, had a mean Phred below 15, or lacked an exact constant-primer or identifier match. COPE v1.2.5 was used to merge the high-quality paired reads, and each unique nucleotide sequence was defined as a clonotype. MiTCR v1.1 was used to align clonotypes to the IMGT TRBV, TRBD and TRBJ reference segments. The analysis included only V-J combinations with a frequency above 0.0001, which together covered around 99% of the repertoires. A TCS score was defined as the ratio between F50 (clonal expansion) and ExV (chaos), using BLOSUM62-based TCRdist between CDR3 peptides within each V-J. Welch's t-statistics and random forest reduced approximately 520 V-J features to roughly 13, which were used in a naive Bayes classifier (R e1071). TCRdb took the public reads, trimmed them with fastp at Q25, ran MiXCR for clone calling and kept in-frame beta chains. Each record represents a unique CDR3 protein, reported with the most common genes and DNA among its rows. The V and J calls and clone size are TCRdb's, not the authors'. For this sample there are 730,000 or so distinct CDR3 sequences; roughly 20% appear just once. Over 15% of the sample lies in the top ten.

The material sequenced was blood. This TCR derives from a woman aged 45-65 years with Graves' hyperthyroidism that later progressed to Graves' ophthalmopathy.

For the CDR3, the sequence is CSARDSGRHSNQPQHF. The bases are TGCAGTGCTAGAGATTCGGGGCGGCATAGCAATCAGCCCCAGCATTTT. This receptor chain uses TRBV20-1 and TRBJ1-5; D gene: possibly TRBD1, on 5 matching bases. From its cysteine to its phenylalanine, the CDR3 spans 16 amino acids. The retained sequence is limited to the CDR3, 48 bases, with the frame set at the first base. V is clipped by 0 bases and J by 0 bases, and the sequence between their germline boundaries is 12 bases long. For CDR1 and CDR2, the germline V gene (reference sequence) lists DFQATT and SNEGSKA.